Listed here are 29 T cell receptor beta chains from one sample, sequenced in a study of cytomegalovirus exposure and HLA in healthy donors. PCR primers comprised 60 Vbeta and 13 Jbeta primers. Repertoires were generated with immunoSEQ multiplex PCR, while TCRdb's copy carries only in-frame clones and drops some. Among about 170,000 clones listed, approximately 80% were seen once. Input material: PBMCs. Receptor source: a man aged 18 to 29 in good health and CMV-seronegative.

The chain employs TRBV6-5 and TRBJ1-2, with D unclear. The germline CDR1 and CDR2 sequences are MNHEY and SVGAGI. The CDR3 loop spans 15 amino acids. V lost 0 bases to trimming and J lost 8 bases, with 16 bases between them. The CDR3 bases are TGTGCCAGCAGTTACTCCCTGGCGGGTATGTTGGGCTACACCTTC. Its translation is CASSYSLAGMLGYTF.

The chain couples TRBV2 to TRBJ2-3; possibly TRBD2 for D (6 bases). This CDR3 spans 14 amino acids. V gave up 10 bases and J gave up 5 bases, with 19 bases separating them. CDR1 is SNHLY and CDR2 is FYNNEI in the germline V gene. CDR3 sequence reads: CATKPGLSRDTQYF. CDR3 nucleotides: TGTGCCACTAAACCGGGACTGTCCCGAGATACGCAGTATTTT.

This clone was observed a single time. The chain has TRBV19 and TRBJ2-1, with 11 bases aligning to TRBD2. Unmatched junction bases numbered 5, after V lost 4 bases and J lost 3 bases. The CDR3 has 16 residues. Germline-derived CDR1 and CDR2 are LNHDA and SQIVND (reference sequence). The CDR3 region has the DNA TGTGCCAGTAGTAAGACTAGCGGGGACTTCTACAATGAGCAGTTCTTC. Its translation: CASSKTSGDFYNEQFF.

The rearrangement joins TRBV4-3 to TRBJ1-2; 7 bases map to TRBD1. Unmatched junction bases numbered 9, after V lost 1 base and J lost 1 base. This CDR3 contains 17 residues. CDR1 and CDR2 from the germline V gene are LGHNA and YSLEER. The CDR3 nucleotides read TGCGCCAGCAGCCAAGGGAACCGGGACAGAAATAACTATGGCTACACCTTC. It encodes CASSQGNRDRNNYGYTF.

The chain couples TRBV14 to TRBJ1-2, with 7 bases fitting TRBD1. V shed 0 bases, J shed 8 bases, and the junction held 12 bases outside the gene matches. The CDR3 is made up of 16 amino acids. Germline lookup yields CDR1 SGHDN and CDR2 FVKESK. In DNA, the CDR3 is TGTGCCAGCAGCCAAGATTGGGGAGGACAGGCCGAGGGCTACACCTTC. Translation gives CASSQDWGGQAEGYTF.

The chain couples TRBV27 to TRBJ2-6; 9 bases are shared with TRBD1. This CDR3 spans 21 amino acids. Germline V CDR1 and CDR2: MNHEY, SMNVEV (reference sequence). V gave up 5 bases and J gave up 0 bases; unmatched junction bases: 17. The CDR3 loop reads CASSTRVDRDRAGSGANVLTF. The CDR3 bases are TGTGCCAGCAGTACCAGGGTGGACCGGGACAGGGCGGGCTCTGGGGCCAACGTCCTGACTTTC.

The chain is built from TRBV29-1 and TRBJ2-5; 7 nucleotides align to TRBD2. Trimming removed 7 bases from V and 5 bases from J; junction bases left unmatched: 7. The CDR3 totals 12 residues. Per germline, CDR1 SQVTM and CDR2 ANQGSEA. The CDR3 nucleotides read TGCAGCGCCTCCGAGGGAGGGGAGACCCAGTACTTC. Protein product: CSASEGGETQYF.

The chain employs TRBV11-3 and TRBJ1-1; 7 bases are shared with TRBD1. Germline-derived CDR1 and CDR2 are SGHNT and YENEEA. The junction had 9 bases not matched to a gene; V was cut back by 3 bases and J by 5 bases. The CDR3 spans 15 residues. The CDR3 loop reads CASSFSARGVTEAFF. In DNA, the CDR3 is TGTGCCAGCAGCTTCTCCGCCAGGGGGGTAACTGAAGCTTTCTTT.

The CDR3 sequence is CASSLQGLGEQPQHF. The CDR3, as DNA: TGTGCCAGCAGTCTACAGGGCTTGGGGGAGCAGCCCCAGCATTTT. This chain links TRBV28 with TRBJ1-5; a weak D match, TRBD1 (6 bases). V was clipped by 5 bases and J by 7 bases, with 18 bases between them. Germline V CDR1 and CDR2: MDHEN, SYDVKM. This CDR3 region has 15 residues.

The V gene is TRBV9, the J gene TRBJ2-3, with D possibly TRBD2 on 6 matching bases. Germline CDR1 SGDLS, CDR2 YYNGEE. Trimming removed 0 bases from V and 2 bases from J, with 10 bases in between. CDR3 size: 15 residues. In DNA form, the CDR3 reads TGTGCCAGCAGCGTAGGCGGGGCTAACACAGATACGCAGTATTTT. It encodes CASSVGGANTDTQYF. Based on the CDR3 plus reference TRBV9 and TRBJ2-3, the full variable domain is DSGVTQTPKHLITATGQRVTLRCSPRSGDLSVYWYQQSLDQGLQFLIQYYNGEERAKGNILERFSAQQFPDLHSELNLSSLELGDSALYFCASSVGGANTDTQYFGPGTRLTVL.

The genes are TRBV13 and TRBJ2-5, with D tentatively TRBD2 (6 bases). Trimming took 7 bases from V and 1 from J, leaving 13 bases between them. From germline, CDR1 is PRHDT and CDR2 FYEKMQ (reference sequence). CDR3 size: 14 residues. Here the CDR3 reads CASKGPGSQETQYF. The DNA for the CDR3 is TGTGCCAGCAAAGGACCCGGGAGCCAAGAGACCCAGTACTTC.

In nucleotides, the CDR3 is TGTGCCAGCAGCTTAGGTGCGGGAGGTCCGGGCACCGGGGAGCTGTTTTTT. This codes for CASSLGAGGPGTGELFF. The chain couples TRBV7-3 to TRBJ2-2; 8 bases map to TRBD2. The V gene end was trimmed by 2 bases and the J gene end by 4 bases; junction bases not matched to a gene: 9. The germline gives CDR1 SGHTA, CDR2 FQGTGA. This CDR3 is built from 17 residues.

The rearrangement joins TRBV6-1 to TRBJ2-7; 13 nucleotides align to TRBD2. Germline CDR1 MNHNS, CDR2 SASEGT. The trim removed 5 bases at V and 6 bases at J, leaving 7 bases unmatched. The CDR3 extends over 15 amino acids. The CDR3 nucleotides are TGTGCCAGCAGTTCCGGACTAGCGGGGGTTGGCGAGCAGTACTTC. Amino acid sequence: CASSSGLAGVGEQYF.

Here the CDR3 reads CASSLARSGAPTDTQYF. CDR3 DNA: TGCGCCAGCAGCTTGGCCAGATCTGGGGCCCCTACAGATACGCAGTATTTT. The chain uses TRBV5-1 and TRBJ2-3; D is perhaps TRBD1 (5 bases). V shed 0 bases and J shed 3 bases, with 17 bases lying between them. This CDR3 has 17 residues. The germline CDR1 and CDR2 sequences are SGHRS and YFSETQ.

This clone was observed a few times. The chain is built from TRBV2 and TRBJ1-4, with TRBD1 identical over 7 bases. This CDR3 contains 15 residues. CDR1 and CDR2 (germline): SNHLY, FYNNEI. The V gene end was trimmed by 7 bases and the J gene end by 10 bases; junction bases not matched to a gene: 15. CDR3 nucleotides: TGTGCCAGCATTACGATACCCACAGGGGATGGAAAACTGTTTTTT. This codes for CASITIPTGDGKLFF.

This clone was detected only once. In DNA form, the CDR3 reads TGTGCCAGCAGCCCAAAGGGGACCGGGACTAGCGGGGTCAAATGGGGCTACAATGAGCAGTTCTTC. Translating gives CASSPKGTGTSGVKWGYNEQFF. The rearrangement links TRBV7-3 to TRBJ2-1, with 13 positions matching TRBD2. J was trimmed by 3 bases and V by 5 bases; bases with no gene match: 22. The germline V gene has CDR1 SGHTA and CDR2 FQGTGA. The CDR3 has 22 amino acids. The complete variable domain, with remaining parts taken from reference TRBV7-3 and TRBJ2-1, reads GAGVSQTPSNKVTEKGKYVELRCDPISGHTALYWYRQSLGQGPEFLIYFQGTGAADDSGLPNDRFFAVRPEGSVSTLKIQRTERGDSAVYLCASSPKGTGTSGVKWGYNEQFFGPGTRLTVL.

This clone was seen a few times. This chain links TRBV5-1 with TRBJ2-7; no firm D call. V shed 0 bases and J shed 7 bases, with 14 bases lying between them. Germline-derived CDR1 and CDR2 are SGHRS and YFSETQ. The CDR3 loop spans 14 amino acids. CDR3 sequence: CASSLDPPYAEQYF. The CDR3, as DNA: TGCGCCAGCAGCTTGGACCCACCCTATGCGGAGCAGTACTTC.

The chain joins TRBV28 to TRBJ2-5; the match to TRBD2 covers 9 bases. Germline CDR1 MDHEN, CDR2 SYDVKM. Trimming cost V 2 bases and J 5 bases; bases outside gene matches: 6. The CDR3 totals 15 residues. The CDR3 coding sequence is TGTGCCAGCAGTTTACGGGTAGCGGGAGCTGAGACCCAGTACTTC. Translated: CASSLRVAGAETQYF.

The table lists this clone with a few counts. The chain recombines TRBV4-2 with TRBJ1-6; perhaps TRBD1 as D (5 bases). Trimming left V 0 bases short and J 8 bases short, with 11 bases between. The CDR3 has 15 residues. Germline CDR1 reads LGHNA; CDR2 reads YNFKEQ. The CDR3 is CASSQDGRGDSPLHF. CDR3 DNA sequence: TGTGCCAGCAGCCAAGATGGTCGGGGGGATTCACCCCTCCACTTT.

The CDR3 spells CASSVLPGGIYEQYF. The DNA of the CDR3 is TGTGCCAGTAGTGTGCTCCCAGGGGGAATCTACGAGCAGTACTTC. J is TRBJ2-7 and V is TRBV19, with 7 bases matching TRBD1. J gave up 3 bases and V 5 bases, and 10 bases lay outside the gene matches. The germline V gene has CDR1 LNHDA and CDR2 SQIVND (reference sequence). CDR3 length equals 15 residues.

The chain has TRBV4-1 and TRBJ1-6; tentatively, D is TRBD1 (5 bases). This CDR3 has 16 amino acids. The germline gives CDR1 MGHRA, CDR2 YSYEKL. The V end lost 3 bases, the J end lost 7 bases, and 16 bases lay between the germline ends. The DNA of the CDR3 is TGCGCCAGCAGCCACCGCCCCCGGGACTTAAATTCACCCCTCCACTTT. Protein sequence: CASSHRPRDLNSPLHF.

The chain links TRBV7-8 to TRBJ1-4; possible D gene TRBD1, 6 bases. The V and J ends lost 2 bases and 10 bases respectively, with 20 bases between them. The V gene's germline CDR1 is SGHVS and CDR2 FQNEAQ. The CDR3 runs to 16 residues. The chain's CDR3 is CASSLRTGQAQRKLFF. DNA of the CDR3: TGTGCCAGCAGCTTACGAACGGGACAAGCCCAGAGAAAACTGTTTTTT.

This clone was seen a handful of times. The junction does not match germline at one end; this may be a read error. This chain links TRBV7-6 with TRBJ1-4; 9 nucleotides agree with TRBD1. The CDR3 is 14 amino acids. CDR1 is SGHVS and CDR2 is FNYEAQ in the germline V gene. The CDR3 DNA follows: TGTGCCAGCAGCCTGGGACAGGGTAATAAAAAACTGTTTTTT. Translated: CASSLGQGNKKLFF.

There are a few counts of this clone. The V gene is TRBV28, the J gene TRBJ2-5; 9 bases line up with TRBD1. The trim removed 5 bases at V and 4 bases at J, leaving 8 bases unmatched. The germline CDR1 and CDR2 sequences are MDHEN and SYDVKM. This CDR3 has 15 amino acids. The CDR3 nucleotides are TGTGCCAGCAGTCGACAGGGGGTTTCGTTAGAGACCCAGTACTTC. This gives the protein CASSRQGVSLETQYF.

The chain employs TRBV7-2 and TRBJ2-7; 8 bases agree with TRBD2. This CDR3 contains 15 residues. Trimming removed 3 bases from V and 2 bases from J; junction bases left unmatched: 6. Germline V lookup: CDR1 SGHTA, CDR2 FQGNSA. CDR3 sequence reads: CASSFIAGSTYEQYF. The CDR3 nucleotides read TGTGCCAGCAGCTTCATAGCGGGGAGCACCTACGAGCAGTACTTC.

V and J are TRBV13 and TRBJ1-1; a possible D gene is TRBD1 (6 bases). Per germline, CDR1 PRHDT and CDR2 FYEKMQ (reference sequence). This CDR3 region has 13 residues. V was cut by 4 bases and J by 8 bases, with 14 bases left in between. CDR3 region: CASSSTGYLEAFF. The CDR3 nucleotides are TGTGCCAGCAGCTCCACAGGGTATCTAGAAGCTTTCTTT.

The chain carries TRBV19 and TRBJ2-7, with 9 nucleotides matching TRBD1. The CDR3 is 13 residues long. Trimming cost V 2 bases and J 5 bases; bases outside gene matches: 1. Germline-derived CDR1 and CDR2 are LNHDA and SQIVND (reference sequence). CDR3 residues: CASSITGGNEQYF. CDR3 nucleotide sequence: TGTGCCAGTAGTATAACAGGGGGCAACGAGCAGTACTTC. Full variable domain (remainder filled in from reference TRBV19 and TRBJ2-7): DGGITQSPKYLFRKEGQNVTLSCEQNLNHDAMYWYRQDPGQGLRLIYYSQIVNDFQKGDIAEGYSVSREKKESFPLTVTSAQKNPTAFYLCASSITGGNEQYFGPGTRLTVT.

The rearrangement joins TRBV29-1 to TRBJ1-1; no firm D call. Germline CDR1 and CDR2: SQVTM and ANQGSEA. The ends were cut back, 1 base at V and 0 bases at J, with 15 bases in the middle. The CDR3 has 16 residues. The CDR3 reads CSVEAWREGVNTEAFF. The CDR3 DNA reads TGCAGCGTTGAAGCTTGGAGGGAAGGTGTGAACACTGAAGCTTTCTTT.

This chain joins TRBV18 and TRBJ1-2; 7 positions agree with TRBD1. CDR3 length: 17 residues. From germline, CDR1 is KGHSH and CDR2 LQKENI. J gave up 4 bases and V 2 bases, and 13 bases lay outside the gene matches. This chain's CDR3 is CASSPNGTANRAYGYTF. The CDR3 coding sequence is TGTGCCAGCTCACCAAACGGGACAGCGAACAGAGCCTATGGCTACACCTTC.